This T cell receptor (beta chain) is drawn from a study of cytomegalovirus exposure and HLA in healthy donors listed by TCRdb under 2017. Regarding the study in general: An earlier analysis of roughly 610 of the donors reported 250 to 300 Gb of sequence data and some 110 million unique TCR beta sequences obtained from around 170 million T cells. Roughly 300 gigabases of sequencing data and around 80 million unique TCR sequences made up an early release that covered around 640 HLA-typed donors. Among the roughly 390 genotyped donors, 75% to 90% belonged to the genetic ancestry cluster associated with self-reported Caucasian donors. The study aimed to test whether cataloging public T cell receptors could reveal signatures of past pathogen exposure. The T cell repertoires of 666 subjects were profiled by immunosequencing and related to cytomegalovirus serostatus. A separate validation cohort of roughly 130 different subjects was used in addition to the approximately 700-subject first cohort. To predict cytomegalovirus infection status, the study brought together high-throughput TCR immunosequencing, statistical association of individual TCRs with disease status, and machine learning. A later analysis re-analyzed previously published TCR beta repertoires from 666 donors and added high-resolution HLA genotyping to study TCR occurrence patterns. Rather than drawing on any new phenotypic data, the later analysis identified candidate immune exposures from TCR beta sequences and the way those sequences occurred across donors. An earlier analysis of 587 of the donors used high-throughput TCR beta sequencing to judge whether each TCR beta V gene segment behaved as functional or pseudogenic. Donor age, sex, ethnicity and CMV serostatus were compiled alongside the repertoire data. A later genetic analysis took genome-wide SNP genotypes for about three fifths of the roughly 700 donors and used that subset as a discovery cohort. All discovery cohort repertoires had been generated on a single sequencing platform. HLA typing included class I and class II loci at four-digit resolution. The number of typed donors differed by locus: about 620-640 for A, B, C, DRB1 and DQB1; 500 to 550 for DQA1; around 580 for DPA1; and 400 to 480 for DPB1. Four or five DR-DQ haplotypes were handled as single units for association and clustering, since linkage in the cohort was strong. Among around 400 genotyped donors of the cohort, an average of about 240,000 unique TCR beta nucleotide sequences were sequenced per donor, around 20% of them non-productive. Here is what the overall study found, with its caveats: It was suggested by the authors that the approach could potentially be generalized to other disease states and immunological phenotypes. A further reported finding was that TCR beta sequences accurately predicted the HLA-A and HLA-B alleles for most subjects in the first cohort. Several of the top co-occurrence clusters appeared to be linked to parvovirus B19, influenza, CMV and Epstein-Barr virus, according to a later analysis. In this cohort, only TCR beta chains were sequenced, and detectable features were limited by the absence of alpha or paired-chain data. CMV serostatus was the only immune exposure information available for the cohort. Most TCR sequences were observed very rarely across donors, whereas some public TCRs were present in many individuals. According to a later genetic analysis, donors in an Asian-associated ancestry cluster had fewer N-insertions in productive TCRs than the approximately 710-donor mean. The study gave a list of roughly 150 TCR beta chains associated with cytomegalovirus. In a later analysis, HLA-associated TCR beta chains were found to be more clonally expanded and to have lower generation probabilities than equally common non-associated chains. Because HLA typing was unavailable for some donors at each locus, only the typed subset was used in association tests. Assigning TCR associations to individual alleles was difficult when HLA alleles, especially DR and DQ, strongly co-occurred. A later analysis found that TCR association rates varied across HLA loci, with DRB1 alleles showing the most associated TCRs and HLA-C alleles the fewest. Because counts were too low, 15 to 20 rarely observed V segments, including chromosome 9 orphons, were excluded from the earlier analysis of roughly 580 of the donors. The presence/absence analyses assumed that sequencing depth was roughly uniform across donors, and that assumption may not be true. In both the original and validation cohorts, the classifier was reported to diagnose cytomegalovirus status with high specificity and sensitivity. According to a later analysis, most CMV-associated TCR beta chains appeared to be HLA-restricted, and the HLA associations seemed to be driven largely by CMV exposure. In vitro tests confirmed that three of the cytomegalovirus-associated TCR beta chains recognize cytomegalovirus antigens. Broadly in line with IMGT annotations, most TCR beta V segments showed up in productive rearrangements about 87% or about 30% of the time in an earlier analysis of under 700 of the donors. Specific HLA alleles were associated with over 15,000 TCR beta sequences at a false discovery rate of 0.05 in a later analysis. Correlated functional status among segregating V segments might be attributable to linkage disequilibrium, but an unknown experimental factor could not be ruled out. V-gene and J-gene trimming of TCR beta chains was associated with a missense DCLRE1C variant in a later genetic analysis, and the association was replicated in an independent cohort. A cluster of highly shared sequence variants was judged likely to represent a technical artifact of the sequencing pipeline.

Of note for this clone: The specificity of this receptor is unknown. One end of the junction does not line up with germline, which may come from a read error. Additional DNA sequences in this sample encode the identical CDR3.

In total, fewer than 750 healthy bone marrow donors made up the cohort. All cohort members were sampled while nominally healthy, although unrecorded immune exposures were likely present. The donor was CMV seronegative and was included in the group of several hundred seronegative cohort members. Each donor provided a peripheral blood sample, and peripheral blood mononuclear cells were used for TCR beta sequencing. Genomic DNA extraction from the blood cell samples was performed with the Qiagen DNeasy Blood Extraction Kit. The library was generated by the immunoSEQ multiplex PCR assay. The multiplex PCR relied on a mix of 60 forward primers for TCR Vbeta segments and 13 reverse primers for TCR Jbeta segments. The CDR3 region of rearranged TCR beta genes was amplified from genomic DNA by a multiplex PCR assay. Amplified TCR beta libraries were sequenced as 87-base-pair reads on the Illumina HiSeq System. The authors' analysis ran thus. A later analysis counted some 80 million unique TCR beta chains across the 670 or so repertoires, and roughly 9.9 million of these chains were shared by at least two donors. A nearest-neighbor algorithm error-corrected the raw reads and collapsed the reads into unique sequences, merging closely related sequences to remove PCR and sequencing errors. Alignment of CDR3 sequences to IMGT reference sequences was used to assign V, D and J gene segments. For a sequence to be retained, a match of at least six nucleotides was required to both a V gene segment and a J gene segment. A rearrangement counted as productive if the CDR3 had no stop codons and remained in frame with V and J, and every other rearrangement counted as non-productive. Following IMGT convention, CDR3 was defined as the stretch from the second conserved V-encoded cysteine up to the conserved J-encoded phenylalanine. Sequences without an unambiguous match to a single V gene segment were excluded from the earlier analysis of several hundred of the donors. In an earlier analysis of 450 to 700 of the donors, V segments were called functional above 56.7% productive rearrangements and were called segregating when the between-donor standard deviation exceeded 5%. A statistical classification framework was developed to diagnose cytomegalovirus status using the catalog of TCR beta chain sequences. In a later analysis, V and J genes were assigned by comparing TCR nucleotide sequences against IMGT/GENE-DB human TR gene sequences. Using the TCRdist pipeline, a later analysis assigned CDR3 sequences along with most-parsimonious VDJ recombination scenarios. In a later analysis, each TCR beta chain was defined by its CDR3 amino acid sequence together with its V-gene family, and reads lacking a unique V-gene family were excluded. In a later analysis, nearly 600 highly shared, low-generation-probability nucleotide sequences were removed to address suspected cross-contamination and a sequencing artifact. In a later analysis, a clonal expansion index was calculated for each public chain from normalized within-repertoire ranks of inferred template counts. In a later analysis, generation probabilities were computed with a VDJ recombination model fitted to out-of-frame rearrangements, and the resulting probabilities were checked against IGoR. Hypergeometric tests were used in a later analysis to score TCR-TCR, TCR-HLA and TCR-CMV co-occurrence, with a repertoire-size bias correction applied to the TCR pairs. A later analysis estimated false discovery rates by permuting HLA or CMV assignments 20 times. In a later analysis, co-occurring TCRs were grouped with DBSCAN, and TCRdist sequence similarity was added when clustering was performed within HLA-allele-positive subsets. Co-occurrence clustering excluded repertoires with fewer than 30,000 or more than 120,000 public chains, plus five with anomalous nucleotide sharing. In TCRdb, the immuneACCESS table is reduced to in-frame sequences with V and J assigned. These tables do not hold every clone; where another copy was compared, an unresolved V gene accounts for under half, and the others remain unexplained. That table supplies the V and J calls and clone size; D and trimming were determined from the DNA. Present in this sample are over 250,000 clones, 65% to 85% of which were seen just once. The ten largest clonotypes hold 2% to 2.5% of the sample.

The specimen was PBMCs. The receptor's source is a female donor in good health and CMV-seronegative.

The CDR3 reads CSSSLSGEQYF. The bases are TGTTCCAGCAGCTTAAGCGGCGAGCAGTACTTC. The V and J segments used are TRBV7-9 and TRBJ2-7; the D region possibly corresponds to TRBD2 (5 bases align). The CDR3 runs 11 amino acids, cysteine and phenylalanine included. Only the CDR3 DNA stays, 33 bases, in frame from base 1. In the germline V gene (reference sequence), CDR1 corresponds to SEHNR and CDR2 to FQNEAQ.